This T cell receptor (beta chain) was sequenced for a study of T cell clonality in common variable immunodeficiency. Study-level results: Compared with healthy controls, CVID subjects showed increased TCRbeta clonality, mostly in about a third.

This clone was found many times. No antigen is known for it. The DNA ends 3 residues before the CDR3 does, and the rest of the CDR3 is filled in from the germline J gene. The repertoire was sequenced with immunoSEQ multiplex PCR; TCRdb's copy has only in-frame clones and lacks some. The sample presents about 60,000 clones, none singletons. The CDR3 is made up of 13 amino acids. The V and J ends lost 7 bases and 7 bases, in that order; junction bases with no gene match: 5. Germline lookup yields CDR1 DFQATT and CDR2 SNEGSKA (reference sequence). The origin of this receptor is a person between 18 and 70 years old in good health. The sequenced sample consisted of peripheral blood mononuclear cells. The V call is TRBV20-1, the J call TRBJ2-2; TRBD2 agrees at 11 bases. CDR3 DNA (partial): TGCAGTGGGACTAGCGGGCACGTCGGGGAG. Translated: CSGTSGHVGE. The entire CDR3 is CSGTSGHVGELFF.